This T cell receptor (beta chain) was captured by sequencing in a study of spatial heterogeneity in lung cancer. The time point is: sample taken at primary tumor resection. TCRs were sequenced from unsorted whole RNA of tumor, nontumor lung or PBMC. This CDR3 region has 14 residues. The V end lost 4 bases, the J end lost 6 bases, and 19 bases lay between the germline ends. Germline V gene lookup returns CDR1 DFQATT and CDR2 SNEGSKA (reference sequence). One entry per CDR3 protein, called by TCRdb with MiXCR from the 5' RACE reads. The data contain about 18,000 distinct CDR3 sequences, 15% to 20% of them singletons. This clonotype was counted at least ten times.

Sequencing used PBMCs, obtained at surgery. J is TRBJ2-7 and V is TRBV20-1; D gene unclear. The receptor was derived from a male donor with early-stage non-small cell lung cancer. The CDR3 nucleotides read TGCAGTGCTAAGAAGTACGAACGGTCCACCGAGCAGTACTTC. Translated, it gives CSAKKYERSTEQYF.